This T cell receptor (beta chain) stems from a study of cytotoxic CD8 clonotypes in ibrutinib-treated CLL. Study-level background: The sample average was approximately 280,000 productive templates and roughly 94,000 productive rearrangements. General study findings and limits: Lymph node repertoires were not studied, and sampling times were unmatched.

To note about this clone: Its target is unknown.

Method: immunoSEQ multiplex PCR; TCRdb's copy keeps in-frame clones and lacks some. Altogether some 200,000 clones are present, more than 75% being singletons, with the ten largest covering over 10%. The sequence derives from a human donor with chronic lymphocytic leukemia. The sequencing used PBMCs, collected after 12 months of ibrutinib treatment.

The CDR3 protein is CASSPRRGMSYEQYF. CDR3 nucleotides: TGTGCCAGCTCACCCAGAAGGGGTATGTCCTACGAGCAGTACTTC. The chain combines TRBV18 with TRBJ2-7; D is perhaps TRBD1 (5 bases). With 3 bases removed from V and 1 base from J, the gap between germline ends came to 13 bases. Germline assignment: CDR1 KGHSH and CDR2 LQKENI. There are 15 residues in the CDR3.